The source of this TCR beta chain is a study of long-term antiretroviral therapy in people with HIV. V lost 8 bases and J lost 6, with 19 bases in between. From germline, CDR1 is MNHEY and CDR2 SMNVEV (reference sequence). The CDR3 totals 14 residues. With survey level as its setting, the immunoSEQ assay was v3.0. Measured with immunoSEQ multiplex PCR; TCRdb has only the in-frame clones, and not every one. The profile shows 30,000 to 50,000 clones, more than 80% of them singletons. This receptor was obtained from a woman in her forties or fifties with HIV. The chain is built from TRBV27 and TRBJ1-1; D not resolved. The sequenced sample was unsorted PBMCs, obtained 3.1 years after starting antiretroviral therapy. CDR3 sequence: CASLPWASGAEAFF. The DNA of the CDR3 is TGTGCCAGCCTACCTTGGGCGTCGGGAGCTGAAGCTTTCTTT.